Listed below are T cell receptor beta chains from one sample, sequenced in a study of read filtering for tumor transcriptome and immune sequencing. TCRdb called the reads again in MiXCR, with one record for every CDR3 protein. The table shows tens of thousands of distinct CDR3 sequences, with roughly an eighth occurring only once. The material sequenced was a population of CD138-negative cells sorted from bone marrow. The origin of the receptors is a donor aged 40 or over with multiple myeloma. CDR3s leave out the opening cysteine and the closing phenylalanine or tryptophan. D genes are given only for firm matches.

cdr3_aa: ASSSTRGANVLT
v_call: TRBV5-1
cdr3_length: 12
d_call: .

cdr3_aa: ASSLSLSANTEAF
v_call: TRBV6-5
cdr3_length: 13
d_call: .

cdr3_aa: ASSSSGLAGVAGELF
v_call: TRBV6-5
cdr3_length: 15
d_call: TRBD2

cdr3_aa: ASSEGAGGLREQC
v_call: TRBV2
cdr3_length: 13
d_call: TRBD1

cdr3_aa: SARGGLYQPQH
v_call: TRBV20-1
cdr3_length: 11
d_call: .

cdr3_aa: ASSLNRGSSDTQY
v_call: TRBV12-3/TRBV12-4
cdr3_length: 13
d_call: TRBD1

cdr3_aa: ASSLGRGRNTEAF
v_call: TRBV5-1
cdr3_length: 13
d_call: TRBD1

cdr3_aa: ASSLWPGGYGYT
v_call: TRBV27
cdr3_length: 12
d_call: TRBD1

cdr3_aa: AISESTPGSTDTQY
v_call: TRBV10-3
cdr3_length: 14
d_call: .

cdr3_aa: ASRGAHTKAF
v_call: TRBV28
cdr3_length: 10
d_call: .

cdr3_aa: ASSDGGAYEQY
v_call: TRBV9
cdr3_length: 11
d_call: TRBD2

cdr3_aa: ASSQGTGRRSNQPQH
v_call: TRBV11-2
cdr3_length: 15
d_call: TRBD1

cdr3_aa: ASSRGSGTGVGNQPQH
v_call: TRBV3-1
cdr3_length: 16
d_call: TRBD1

cdr3_aa: ASSQGMSKQF
v_call: TRBV4-1
cdr3_length: 10
d_call: .

cdr3_aa: ASSPRPWRRTREQY
v_call: TRBV28
cdr3_length: 14
d_call: .

cdr3_aa: ASRQGGETQY
v_call: TRBV12-3/TRBV12-4
cdr3_length: 10
d_call: TRBD1

cdr3_aa: ASSLRTLGNEQF
v_call: TRBV7-9
cdr3_length: 12
d_call: .

cdr3_aa: ASSLGAGQRGNTEAF
v_call: TRBV5-1
cdr3_length: 15
d_call: .

cdr3_aa: SARYAYSEQF
v_call: TRBV20-1
cdr3_length: 10
d_call: .

cdr3_aa: ASSHGTGTMNTEAF
v_call: TRBV7-3
cdr3_length: 14
d_call: TRBD1

cdr3_aa: ASSFGAGELF
v_call: TRBV12-3/TRBV12-4
cdr3_length: 10
d_call: .

cdr3_aa: SARDRTGARDTQY
v_call: TRBV20-1
cdr3_length: 13
d_call: TRBD1

cdr3_aa: ASSLERGLAGSYEQY
v_call: TRBV11-3
cdr3_length: 15
d_call: TRBD2

cdr3_aa: ATSVGANEPLH
v_call: TRBV24-1
cdr3_length: 11
d_call: .

cdr3_aa: ASSLRFLNQPQH
v_call: TRBV28
cdr3_length: 12
d_call: .

cdr3_aa: ASSSGWEAF
v_call: TRBV7-9
cdr3_length: 9
d_call: .

cdr3_aa: AISATGSGMGDGQF
v_call: TRBV10-3
cdr3_length: 14
d_call: TRBD2

cdr3_aa: ASSYSRTGNYGYT
v_call: TRBV6-5
cdr3_length: 13
d_call: TRBD1